A selection of T cell receptor beta chains follows, all from one sample in a study of shared clonotypes between healthy human individuals. The protocol was immunoSEQ multiplex PCR, while the TCRdb copy is restricted to in-frame clones and leaves out a portion. Counted here are roughly 590,000 clones, roughly 95% occurring once; the ten biggest clones make up less than 0.13%. The sequenced sample consisted of naive CD8+ T cells sorted from blood. The receptors were gathered from a woman in her thirties in good health. Each CDR3 is given with its conserved first and last residue. The order of the fields is D gene, V gene, J gene, clone size, CDR3 protein, CDR3 DNA. A D gene is named only where the DNA matches it firmly. The size entry is marked missing in some rows and otherwise reads once, few, many or a size class.

>-|TRBV9|TRBJ2-2|-
CASSVWGSGTGELFF
TGTGCCAGCAGCGTATGGGGATCGGGCACCGGGGAGCTGTTTTTT
>-|TRBV2|TRBJ2-7|-
CASRGDASYEQYF
TGTGCCAGCAGGGGGGACGCCTCCTACGAGCAGTACTTC
>-|TRBV4-1|TRBJ2-1|once
CASSPPAPRSYNEQFF
TGCGCCAGCAGCCCCCCAGCGCCTAGATCCTACAATGAGCAGTTCTTC
>-|TRBV7-9|TRBJ2-7|-
CASSFGTLYEQYF
TGTGCCAGCAGCTTCGGGACTCTTTACGAGCAGTACTTC
>-|TRBV27|TRBJ2-7|-
CASSTGPEYEQYF
TGTGCCAGCAGTACGGGGCCAGAATACGAGCAGTACTTC
>-|TRBV6-5|TRBJ1-1|-
CASSYSGSTEAFF
TGTGCCAGCAGTTACTCAGGGAGCACTGAAGCTTTCTTT
>-|TRBV10-3|TRBJ2-5|-
CAISARQGGGQETQYF
TGTGCCATCAGCGCTCGACAGGGTGGAGGGCAGGAGACCCAGTACTTC
>-|TRBV27|TRBJ2-2|-
CASSFLASNTGELFF
TGTGCCAGCAGTTTCTTAGCATCGAACACCGGGGAGCTGTTTTTT
>-|TRBV28|TRBJ1-2|-
CASSLENLRTRNYGYTF
TGTGCCAGCAGTTTAGAAAACCTCCGGACGAGAAACTATGGCTACACCTTC
>TRBD1|TRBV28|TRBJ1-1|-
CASSLTGGMNTEAFF
TGTGCCAGCAGTTTAACAGGGGGTATGAACACTGAAGCTTTCTTT
>TRBD1|TRBV5-6|TRBJ1-1|-
CASSLGTGTNTEAFF
TGTGCCAGCAGCTTGGGGACAGGAACGAACACTGAAGCTTTCTTT
>-|TRBV9|TRBJ2-1|-
CASSVEHIYNEQFF
TGTGCCAGCAGCGTAGAACATATCTACAATGAGCAGTTCTTC
>TRBD2|TRBV2|TRBJ2-1|-
CASSYLLAGYYNEQFF
TGTGCCAGCAGTTACCTACTAGCGGGATATTACAATGAGCAGTTCTTC
>-|TRBV10-3|TRBJ2-4|-
CARGGHLAKNIQYF
TGTGCCAGAGGGGGACACCTAGCCAAAAACATTCAGTACTTC
>-|TRBV5-6|TRBJ2-7|-
CASSFGQTYEQYF
TGTGCCAGCAGCTTTGGGCAGACCTACGAGCAGTACTTC